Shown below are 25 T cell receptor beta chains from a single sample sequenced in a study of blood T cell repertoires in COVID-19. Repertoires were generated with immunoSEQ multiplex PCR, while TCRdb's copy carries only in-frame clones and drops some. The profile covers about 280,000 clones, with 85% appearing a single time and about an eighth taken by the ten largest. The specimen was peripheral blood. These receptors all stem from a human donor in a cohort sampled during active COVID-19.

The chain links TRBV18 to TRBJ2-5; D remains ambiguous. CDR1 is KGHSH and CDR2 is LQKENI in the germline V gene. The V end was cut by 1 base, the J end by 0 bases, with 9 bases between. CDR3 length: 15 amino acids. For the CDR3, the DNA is TGTGCCAGCTCACCACGGTACTCGTACCAAGAGACCCAGTACTTC. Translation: CASSPRYSYQETQYF.

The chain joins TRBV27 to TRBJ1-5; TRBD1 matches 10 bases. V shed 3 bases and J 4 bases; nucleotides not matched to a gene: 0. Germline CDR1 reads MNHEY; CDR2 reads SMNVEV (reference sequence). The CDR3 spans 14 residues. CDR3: CASSLGQGNQPQHF. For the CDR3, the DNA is TGTGCCAGCAGTTTGGGACAGGGGAATCAGCCCCAGCATTTT.

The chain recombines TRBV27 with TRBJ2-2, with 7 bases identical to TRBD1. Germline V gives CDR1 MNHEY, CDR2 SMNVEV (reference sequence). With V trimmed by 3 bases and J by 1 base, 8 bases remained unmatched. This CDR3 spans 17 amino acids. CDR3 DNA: TGTGCCAGCAGTTTGGACCGCTCAGGGGGGAACACCGGGGAGCTGTTTTTT. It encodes CASSLDRSGGNTGELFF.

The DNA of the CDR3 is TGTGCCAGCAGCTTGGATCAGCGGGAGGGCGACATTCAGTACTTC. Its translation is CASSLDQREGDIQYF. The chain joins TRBV5-4 to TRBJ2-4; 10 positions agree with TRBD2. V shed 0 bases, J shed 8 bases, and the junction held 5 bases outside the gene matches. The CDR3 loop spans 15 amino acids. Germline V gene data show CDR1 as SGHNT and CDR2 as YYREEE (reference sequence).

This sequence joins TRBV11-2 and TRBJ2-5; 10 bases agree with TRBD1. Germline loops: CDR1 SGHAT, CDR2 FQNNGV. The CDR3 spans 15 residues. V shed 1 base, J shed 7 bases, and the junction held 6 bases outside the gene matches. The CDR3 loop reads CASSLGGTGVVTQYF. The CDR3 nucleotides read TGTGCCAGCAGCTTAGGGGGGACAGGGGTAGTGACCCAGTACTTC.

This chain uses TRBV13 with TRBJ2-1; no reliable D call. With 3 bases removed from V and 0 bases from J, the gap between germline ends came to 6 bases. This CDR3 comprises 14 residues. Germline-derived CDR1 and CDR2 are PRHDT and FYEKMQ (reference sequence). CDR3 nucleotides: TGTGCCAGCAGCTTCCTCAGCTCCTACAATGAGCAGTTCTTC. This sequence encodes CASSFLSSYNEQFF.

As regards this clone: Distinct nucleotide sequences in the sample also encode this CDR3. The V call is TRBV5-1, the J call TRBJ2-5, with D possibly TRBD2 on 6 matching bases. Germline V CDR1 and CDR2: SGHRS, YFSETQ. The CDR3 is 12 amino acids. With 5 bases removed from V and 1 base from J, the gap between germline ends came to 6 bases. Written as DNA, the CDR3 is TGCGCCAGCAGGGGACTCCAAGAGACCCAGTACTTC. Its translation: CASRGLQETQYF.

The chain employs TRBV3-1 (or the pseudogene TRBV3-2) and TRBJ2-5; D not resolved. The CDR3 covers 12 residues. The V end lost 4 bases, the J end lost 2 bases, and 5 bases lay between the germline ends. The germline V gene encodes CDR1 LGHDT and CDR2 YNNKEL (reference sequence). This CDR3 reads CASSLPQETQYF. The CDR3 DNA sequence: TGTGCCAGCAGCCTCCCACAAGAGACCCAGTACTTC.

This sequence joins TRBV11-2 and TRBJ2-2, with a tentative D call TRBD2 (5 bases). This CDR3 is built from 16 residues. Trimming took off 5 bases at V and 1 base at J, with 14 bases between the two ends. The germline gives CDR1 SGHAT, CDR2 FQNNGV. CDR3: CASSPGLNVNTGELFF. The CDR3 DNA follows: TGTGCCAGCAGCCCAGGACTGAATGTGAACACCGGGGAGCTGTTTTTT.

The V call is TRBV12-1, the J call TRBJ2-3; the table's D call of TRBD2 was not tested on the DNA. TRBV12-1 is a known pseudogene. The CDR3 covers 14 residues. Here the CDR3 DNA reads TGTGCCAGCAGCTTTAAACTAGGCCCAGATACGCAGTATTTT. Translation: CASSFKLGPDTQYF.

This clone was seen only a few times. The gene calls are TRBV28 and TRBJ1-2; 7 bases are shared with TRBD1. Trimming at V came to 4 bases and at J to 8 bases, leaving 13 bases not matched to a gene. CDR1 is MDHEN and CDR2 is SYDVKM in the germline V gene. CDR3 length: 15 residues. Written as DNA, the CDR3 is TGTGCCAGCAGTTCCCCCGGGACAGCCCCCAAAGGCTACACCTTC. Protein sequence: CASSSPGTAPKGYTF.

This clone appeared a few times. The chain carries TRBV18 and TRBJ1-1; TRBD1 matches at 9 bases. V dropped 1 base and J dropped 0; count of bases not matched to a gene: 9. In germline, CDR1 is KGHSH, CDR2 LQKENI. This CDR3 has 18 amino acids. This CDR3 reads CASSPRRGQGSMNTEAFF. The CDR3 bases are TGTGCCAGCTCACCACGGCGGGGACAGGGATCGATGAACACTGAAGCTTTCTTT.

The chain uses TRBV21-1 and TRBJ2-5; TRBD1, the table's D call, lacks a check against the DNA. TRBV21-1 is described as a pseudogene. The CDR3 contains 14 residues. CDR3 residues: CAVKHKDRDETQYF. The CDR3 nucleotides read TGTGCCGTCAAGCATAAAGACAGGGATGAGACCCAGTACTTC.

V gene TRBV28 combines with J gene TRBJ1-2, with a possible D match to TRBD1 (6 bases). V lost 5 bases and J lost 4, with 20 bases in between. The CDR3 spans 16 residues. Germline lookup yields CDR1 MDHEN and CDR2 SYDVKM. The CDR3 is CASSQGTNKYVYGYTF. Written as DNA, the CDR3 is TGTGCCAGCAGTCAGGGGACAAATAAGTATGTCTATGGCTACACCTTC.

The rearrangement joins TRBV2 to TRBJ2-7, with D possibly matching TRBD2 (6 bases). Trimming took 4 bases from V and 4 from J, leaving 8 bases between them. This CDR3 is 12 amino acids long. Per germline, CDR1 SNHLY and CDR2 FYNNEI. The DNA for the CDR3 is TGTGCCAGCAGTGGGGACTTTTACGAGCAGTACTTC. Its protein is CASSGDFYEQYF.

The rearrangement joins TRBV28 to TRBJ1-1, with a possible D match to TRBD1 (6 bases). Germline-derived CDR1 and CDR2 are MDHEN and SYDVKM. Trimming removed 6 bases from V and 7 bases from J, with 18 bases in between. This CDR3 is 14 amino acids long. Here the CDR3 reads CASSLQGREFEAFF. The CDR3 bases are TGTGCCAGCAGCTTACAGGGAAGAGAGTTTGAAGCTTTCTTT.

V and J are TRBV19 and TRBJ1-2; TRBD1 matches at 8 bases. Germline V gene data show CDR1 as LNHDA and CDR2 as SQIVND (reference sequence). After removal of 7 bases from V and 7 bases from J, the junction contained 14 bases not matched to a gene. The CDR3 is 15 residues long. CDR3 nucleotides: TGTGCCAGTACAGGACAGGGTCTGGGGCTAGGTGGCTACACCTTC. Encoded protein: CASTGQGLGLGGYTF.

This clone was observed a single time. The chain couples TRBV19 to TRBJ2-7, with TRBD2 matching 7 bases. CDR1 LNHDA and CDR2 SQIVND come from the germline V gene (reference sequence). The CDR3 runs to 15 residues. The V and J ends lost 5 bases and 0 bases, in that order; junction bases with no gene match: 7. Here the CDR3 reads CASSVLAGSSYEQYF. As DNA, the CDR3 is TGTGCCAGTAGTGTTTTAGCGGGTAGCTCCTACGAGCAGTACTTC. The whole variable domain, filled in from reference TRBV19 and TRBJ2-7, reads DGGITQSPKYLFRKEGQNVTLSCEQNLNHDAMYWYRQDPGQGLRLIYYSQIVNDFQKGDIAEGYSVSREKKESFPLTVTSAQKNPTAFYLCASSVLAGSSYEQYFGPGTRLTVT.

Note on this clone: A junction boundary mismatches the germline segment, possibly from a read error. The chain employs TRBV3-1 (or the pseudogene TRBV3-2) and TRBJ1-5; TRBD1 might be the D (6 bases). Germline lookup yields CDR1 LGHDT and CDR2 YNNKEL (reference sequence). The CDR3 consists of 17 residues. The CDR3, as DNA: TGTGCCAGCAGTCAAGACCTAGGGGGAGTGGGTAGTCAGCCCCAGCATTTT. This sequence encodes CASSQDLGGVGSQPQHF.

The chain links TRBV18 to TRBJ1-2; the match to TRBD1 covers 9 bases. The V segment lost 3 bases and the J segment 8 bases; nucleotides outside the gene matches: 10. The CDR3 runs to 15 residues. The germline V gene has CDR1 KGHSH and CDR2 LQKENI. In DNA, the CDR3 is TGTGCCAGCTCACCGAGGACAGGGGCTTCAGAAGGCTACACCTTC. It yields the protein CASSPRTGASEGYTF.

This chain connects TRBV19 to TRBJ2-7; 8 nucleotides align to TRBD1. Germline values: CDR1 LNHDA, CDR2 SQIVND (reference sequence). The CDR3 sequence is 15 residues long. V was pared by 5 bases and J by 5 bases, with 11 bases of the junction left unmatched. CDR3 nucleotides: TGTGCCAGTAGTTCGTATGGGACAGGCACCAACGAGCAGTACTTC. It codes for CASSSYGTGTNEQYF. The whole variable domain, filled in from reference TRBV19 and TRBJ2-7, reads DGGITQSPKYLFRKEGQNVTLSCEQNLNHDAMYWYRQDPGQGLRLIYYSQIVNDFQKGDIAEGYSVSREKKESFPLTVTSAQKNPTAFYLCASSSYGTGTNEQYFGPGTRLTVT.

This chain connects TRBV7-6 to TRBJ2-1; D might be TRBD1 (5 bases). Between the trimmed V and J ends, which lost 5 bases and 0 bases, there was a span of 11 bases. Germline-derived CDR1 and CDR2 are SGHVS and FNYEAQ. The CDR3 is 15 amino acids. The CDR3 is CASSGDSSSYNEQFF. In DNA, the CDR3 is TGTGCCAGCAGCGGCGACAGCAGCTCCTACAATGAGCAGTTCTTC.

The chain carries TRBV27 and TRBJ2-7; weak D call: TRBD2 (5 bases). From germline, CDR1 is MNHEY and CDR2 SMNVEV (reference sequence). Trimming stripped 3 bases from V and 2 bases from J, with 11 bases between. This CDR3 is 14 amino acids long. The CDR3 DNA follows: TGTGCCAGCAGTTTGGCCTGGGGAGCCTACGAGCAGTACTTC. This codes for CASSLAWGAYEQYF.

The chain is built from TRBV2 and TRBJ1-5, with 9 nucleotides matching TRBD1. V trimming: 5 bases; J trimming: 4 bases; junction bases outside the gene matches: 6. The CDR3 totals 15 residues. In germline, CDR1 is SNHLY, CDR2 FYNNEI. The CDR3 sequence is CASSPGQGNNQPQHF. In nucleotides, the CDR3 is TGTGCCAGCAGTCCCGGACAGGGGAATAATCAGCCCCAGCATTTT.

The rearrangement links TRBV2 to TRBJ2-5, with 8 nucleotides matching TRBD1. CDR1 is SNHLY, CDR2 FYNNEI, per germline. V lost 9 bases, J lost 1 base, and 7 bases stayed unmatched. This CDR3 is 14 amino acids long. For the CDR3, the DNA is TGTGCCAGTCTCGCACAGGGGGGCCAAGAGACCCAGTACTTC. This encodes CASLAQGGQETQYF.